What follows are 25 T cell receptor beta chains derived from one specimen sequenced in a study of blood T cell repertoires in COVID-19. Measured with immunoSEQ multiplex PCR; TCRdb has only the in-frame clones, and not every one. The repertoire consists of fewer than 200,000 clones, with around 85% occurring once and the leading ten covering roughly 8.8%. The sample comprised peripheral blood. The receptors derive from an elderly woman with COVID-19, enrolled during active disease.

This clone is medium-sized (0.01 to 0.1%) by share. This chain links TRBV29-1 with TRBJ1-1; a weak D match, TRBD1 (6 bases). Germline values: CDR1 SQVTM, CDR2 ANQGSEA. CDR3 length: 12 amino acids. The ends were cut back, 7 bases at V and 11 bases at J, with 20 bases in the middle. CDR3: CSAKTGLTGAFF. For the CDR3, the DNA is TGCAGCGCTAAGACAGGCCTGACGGGGGCTTTCTTT.

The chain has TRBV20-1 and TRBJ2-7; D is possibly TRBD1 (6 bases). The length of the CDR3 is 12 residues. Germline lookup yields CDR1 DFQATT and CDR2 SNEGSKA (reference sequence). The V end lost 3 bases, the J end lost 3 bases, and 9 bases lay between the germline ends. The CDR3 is CSASKDSYEQYF. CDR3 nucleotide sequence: TGCAGTGCTAGTAAGGACAGCTACGAGCAGTACTTC.

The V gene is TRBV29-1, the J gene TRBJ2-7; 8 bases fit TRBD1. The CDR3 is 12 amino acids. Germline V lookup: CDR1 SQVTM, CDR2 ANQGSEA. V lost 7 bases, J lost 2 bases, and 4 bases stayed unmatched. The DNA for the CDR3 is TGCAGCGCTGGGACAGGCCCCTACGAGCAGTACTTC. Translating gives CSAGTGPYEQYF.

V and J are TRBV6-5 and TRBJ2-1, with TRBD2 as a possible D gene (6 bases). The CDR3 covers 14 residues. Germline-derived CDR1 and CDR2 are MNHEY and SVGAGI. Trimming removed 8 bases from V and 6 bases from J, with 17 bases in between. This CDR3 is CASGDSWWGNEQFF. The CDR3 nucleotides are TGTGCCAGCGGGGACTCGTGGTGGGGCAATGAGCAGTTCTTC.

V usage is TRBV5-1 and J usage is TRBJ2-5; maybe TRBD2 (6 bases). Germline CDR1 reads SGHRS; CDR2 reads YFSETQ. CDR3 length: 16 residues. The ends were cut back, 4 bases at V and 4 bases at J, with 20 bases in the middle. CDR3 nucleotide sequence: TGCGCCAGCAGCCAGAATCCGGGGGACCGGGGAGAGACCCAGTACTTC. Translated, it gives CASSQNPGDRGETQYF. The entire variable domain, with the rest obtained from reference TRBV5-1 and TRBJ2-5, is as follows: KAGVTQTPRYLIKTRGQQVTLSCSPISGHRSVSWYQQTPGQGLQFLFEYFSETQRNKGNFPGRFSGRQFSNSRSEMNVSTLELGDSALYLCASSQNPGDRGETQYFGPGTRLLVL.

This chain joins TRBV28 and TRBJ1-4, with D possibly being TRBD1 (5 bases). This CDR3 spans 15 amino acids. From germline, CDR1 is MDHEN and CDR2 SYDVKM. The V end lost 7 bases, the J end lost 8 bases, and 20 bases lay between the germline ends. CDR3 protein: CASKSMRTSGEKLFF. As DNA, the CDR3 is TGTGCCAGCAAAAGTATGAGGACATCAGGGGAAAAACTGTTTTTT.

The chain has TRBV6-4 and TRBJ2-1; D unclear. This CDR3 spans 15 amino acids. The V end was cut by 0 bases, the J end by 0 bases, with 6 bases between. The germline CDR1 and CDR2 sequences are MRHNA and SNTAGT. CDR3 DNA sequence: TGTGCCAGCAGTGACTCAAGTAGCTCCTACAATGAGCAGTTCTTC. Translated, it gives CASSDSSSSYNEQFF.

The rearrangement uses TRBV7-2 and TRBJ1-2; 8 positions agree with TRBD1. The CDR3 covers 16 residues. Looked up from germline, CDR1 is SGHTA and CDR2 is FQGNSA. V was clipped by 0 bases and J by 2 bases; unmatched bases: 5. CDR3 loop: CASSLAVQGANYGYTF. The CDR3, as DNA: TGTGCCAGCAGCTTAGCTGTCCAGGGGGCCAACTATGGCTACACCTTC.

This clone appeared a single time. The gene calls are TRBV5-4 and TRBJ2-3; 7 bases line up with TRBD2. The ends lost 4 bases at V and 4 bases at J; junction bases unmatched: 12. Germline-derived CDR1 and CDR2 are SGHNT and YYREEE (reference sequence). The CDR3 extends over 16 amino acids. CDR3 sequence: CASSAREAGFADTQYF. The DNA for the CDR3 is TGTGCCAGCAGCGCAAGAGAAGCGGGGTTCGCAGATACGCAGTATTTT. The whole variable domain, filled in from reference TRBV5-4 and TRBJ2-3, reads ETGVTQSPTHLIKTRGQQVTLRCSSQSGHNTVSWYQQALGQGPQFIFQYYREEENGRGNFPPRFSGLQFPNYSSELNVNALELDDSALYLCASSAREAGFADTQYFGPGTRLTVL.

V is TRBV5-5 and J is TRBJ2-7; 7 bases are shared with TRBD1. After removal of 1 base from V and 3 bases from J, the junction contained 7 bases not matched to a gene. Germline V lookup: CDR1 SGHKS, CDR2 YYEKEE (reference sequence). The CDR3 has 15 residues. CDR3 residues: CASSLTYRDSYEQYF. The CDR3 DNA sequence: TGTGCCAGCAGCTTGACCTACCGGGACAGCTACGAGCAGTACTTC. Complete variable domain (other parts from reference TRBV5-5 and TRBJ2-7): DAGVTQSPTHLIKTRGQQVTLRCSPISGHKSVSWYQQVLGQGPQFIFQYYEKEERGRGNFPDRFSARQFPNYSSELNVNALLLGDSALYLCASSLTYRDSYEQYFGPGTRLTVT.

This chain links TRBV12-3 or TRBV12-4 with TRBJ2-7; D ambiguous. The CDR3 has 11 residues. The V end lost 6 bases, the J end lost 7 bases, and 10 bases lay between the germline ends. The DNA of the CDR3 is TGTGCCAGCAGCCGACATGGGGAGCAGTACTTC. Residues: CASSRHGEQYF.

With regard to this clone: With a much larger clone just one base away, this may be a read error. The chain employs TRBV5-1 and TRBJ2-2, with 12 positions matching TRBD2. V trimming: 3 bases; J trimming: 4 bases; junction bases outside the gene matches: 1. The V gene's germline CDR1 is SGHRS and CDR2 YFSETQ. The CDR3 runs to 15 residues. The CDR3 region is CASSSGLAGTGELFF. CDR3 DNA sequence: TGCGCCAGCAGCTCGGGACTAGCGGGCACCGGGGAGCTGTTTTTT.

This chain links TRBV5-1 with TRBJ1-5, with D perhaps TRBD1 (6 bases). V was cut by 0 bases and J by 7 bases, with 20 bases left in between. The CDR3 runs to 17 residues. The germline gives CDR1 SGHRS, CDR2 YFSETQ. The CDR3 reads CASSLGTTGWGGQPQHF. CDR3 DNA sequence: TGCGCCAGCAGCTTGGGAACGACAGGATGGGGGGGACAGCCCCAGCATTTT.

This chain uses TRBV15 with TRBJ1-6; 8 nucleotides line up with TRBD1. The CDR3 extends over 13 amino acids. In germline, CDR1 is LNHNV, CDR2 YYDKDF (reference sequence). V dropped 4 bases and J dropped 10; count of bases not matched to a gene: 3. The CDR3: CATSTRQGSPLHF. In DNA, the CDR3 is TGTGCCACCAGCACCCGACAGGGGTCACCCCTCCACTTT.

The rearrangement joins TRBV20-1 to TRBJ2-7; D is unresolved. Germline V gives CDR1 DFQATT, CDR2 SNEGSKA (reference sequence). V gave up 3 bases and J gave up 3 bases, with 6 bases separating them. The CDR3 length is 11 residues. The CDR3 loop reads CSASDHYEQYF. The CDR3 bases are TGCAGTGCTAGTGACCACTACGAGCAGTACTTC.

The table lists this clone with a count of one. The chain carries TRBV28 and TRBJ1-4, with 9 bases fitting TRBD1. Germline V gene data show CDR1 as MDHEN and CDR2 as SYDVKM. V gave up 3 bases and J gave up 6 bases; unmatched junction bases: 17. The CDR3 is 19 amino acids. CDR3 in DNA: TGTGCCAGCAGTTTGTACGCCGGGACAGGGAACCCTGAGGATGAAAAACTGTTTTTT. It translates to CASSLYAGTGNPEDEKLFF.

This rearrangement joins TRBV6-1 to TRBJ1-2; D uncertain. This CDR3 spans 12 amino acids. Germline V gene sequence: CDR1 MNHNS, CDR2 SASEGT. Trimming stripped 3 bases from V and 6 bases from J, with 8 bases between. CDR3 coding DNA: TGTGCCAGCAGTGAGGGTCGGGATGGCTACACCTTC. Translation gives CASSEGRDGYTF.

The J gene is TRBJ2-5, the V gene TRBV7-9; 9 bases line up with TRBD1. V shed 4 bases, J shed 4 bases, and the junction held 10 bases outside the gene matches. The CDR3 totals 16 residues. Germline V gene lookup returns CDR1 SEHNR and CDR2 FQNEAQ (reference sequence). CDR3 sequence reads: CASSWLQGAIGETQYF. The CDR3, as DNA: TGTGCCAGCAGCTGGTTACAGGGGGCGATAGGAGAGACCCAGTACTTC.

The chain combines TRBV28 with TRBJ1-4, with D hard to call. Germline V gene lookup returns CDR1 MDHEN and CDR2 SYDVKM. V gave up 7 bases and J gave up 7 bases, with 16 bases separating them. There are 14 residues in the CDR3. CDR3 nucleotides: TGTGCCAGCAAATTGGAGGGCCCCACTGAAAAACTGTTTTTT. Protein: CASKLEGPTEKLFF.

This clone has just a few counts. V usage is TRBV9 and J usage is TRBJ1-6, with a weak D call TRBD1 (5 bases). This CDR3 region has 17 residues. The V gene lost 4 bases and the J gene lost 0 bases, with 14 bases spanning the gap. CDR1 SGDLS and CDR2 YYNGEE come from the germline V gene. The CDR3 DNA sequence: TGTGCCAGCAGCACCGGACACGCCGCCTCCTATAATTCACCCCTCCACTTT. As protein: CASSTGHAASYNSPLHF.

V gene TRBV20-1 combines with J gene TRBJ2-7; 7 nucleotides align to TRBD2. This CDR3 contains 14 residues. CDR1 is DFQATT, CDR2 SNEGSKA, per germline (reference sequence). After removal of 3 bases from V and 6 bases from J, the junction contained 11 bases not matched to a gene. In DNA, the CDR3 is TGCAGTGCTAGTCCCGGACTAGGCTTAGGCGAGCAGTACTTC. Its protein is CSASPGLGLGEQYF.

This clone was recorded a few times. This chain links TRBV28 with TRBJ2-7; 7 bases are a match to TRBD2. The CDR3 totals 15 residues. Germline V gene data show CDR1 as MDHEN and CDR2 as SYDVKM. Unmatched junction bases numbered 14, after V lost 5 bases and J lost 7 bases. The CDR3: CASSPLREDSWEQYF. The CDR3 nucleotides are TGTGCCAGCAGTCCCCTCCGGGAGGATTCGTGGGAGCAGTACTTC.

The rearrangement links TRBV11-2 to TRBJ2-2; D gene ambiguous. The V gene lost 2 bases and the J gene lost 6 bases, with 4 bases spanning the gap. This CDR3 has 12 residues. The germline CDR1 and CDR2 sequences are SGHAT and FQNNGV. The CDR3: CASSLLAGELFF. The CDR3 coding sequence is TGTGCCAGCAGCTTATTAGCCGGGGAGCTGTTTTTT.

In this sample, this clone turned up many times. CDR3 nucleotides: TGTGCCAGCAGCCCAACAACAGGGGTTGGTCCCTACAATGAGCAGTTCTTC. Residues: CASSPTTGVGPYNEQFF. The chain carries TRBV13 and TRBJ2-1; 7 bases line up with TRBD1. The V and J ends lost 5 bases and 2 bases, in that order; junction bases with no gene match: 12. The CDR3 runs 17 residues. Germline V gene data show CDR1 as PRHDT and CDR2 as FYEKMQ (reference sequence).

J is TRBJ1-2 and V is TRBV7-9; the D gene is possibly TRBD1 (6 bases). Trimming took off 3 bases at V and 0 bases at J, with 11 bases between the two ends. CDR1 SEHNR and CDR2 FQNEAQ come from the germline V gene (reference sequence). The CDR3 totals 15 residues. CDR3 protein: CASSLNDRPNYGYTF. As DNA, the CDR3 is TGTGCCAGCAGCTTGAACGACAGGCCTAACTATGGCTACACCTTC.